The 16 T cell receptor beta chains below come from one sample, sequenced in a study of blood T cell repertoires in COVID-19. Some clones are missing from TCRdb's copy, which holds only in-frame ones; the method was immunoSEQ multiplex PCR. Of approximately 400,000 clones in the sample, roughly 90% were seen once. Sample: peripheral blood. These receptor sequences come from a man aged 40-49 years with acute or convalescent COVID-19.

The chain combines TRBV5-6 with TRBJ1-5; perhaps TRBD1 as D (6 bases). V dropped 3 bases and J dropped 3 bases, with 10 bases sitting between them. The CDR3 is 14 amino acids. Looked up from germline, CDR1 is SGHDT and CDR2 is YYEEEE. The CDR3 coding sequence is TGTGCCAGCAGCTGGGGGCAGCTCAATCAGCCCCAGCATTTT. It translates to CASSWGQLNQPQHF. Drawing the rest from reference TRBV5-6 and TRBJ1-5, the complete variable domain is DAGVTQSPTHLIKTRGQQVTLRCSPKSGHDTVSWYQQALGQGPQFIFQYYEEEERQRGNFPDRFSGHQFPNYSSELNVNALLLGDSALYLCASSWGQLNQPQHFGDGTRLSIL.

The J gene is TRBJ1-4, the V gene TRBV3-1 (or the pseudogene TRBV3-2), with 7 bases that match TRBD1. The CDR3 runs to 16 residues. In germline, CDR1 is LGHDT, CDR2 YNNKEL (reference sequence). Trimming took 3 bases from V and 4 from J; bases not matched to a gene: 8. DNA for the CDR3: TGTGCCAGCAGCCATTCTGAGGGGGCAGATAATGAAAAACTGTTTTTT. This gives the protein CASSHSEGADNEKLFF.

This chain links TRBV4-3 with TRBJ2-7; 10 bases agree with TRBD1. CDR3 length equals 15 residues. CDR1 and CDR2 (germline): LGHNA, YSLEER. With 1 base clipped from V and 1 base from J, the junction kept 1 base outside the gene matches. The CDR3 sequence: CASSQGTGGSYEQYF. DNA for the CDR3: TGCGCCAGCAGCCAAGGGACAGGGGGATCCTACGAGCAGTACTTC.

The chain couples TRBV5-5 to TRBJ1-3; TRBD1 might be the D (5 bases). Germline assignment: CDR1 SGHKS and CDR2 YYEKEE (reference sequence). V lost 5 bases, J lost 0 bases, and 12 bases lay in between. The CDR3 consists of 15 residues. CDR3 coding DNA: TGTGCCAGCAGGGGGGGACCGATCTCTGGAAACACCATATATTTT. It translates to CASRGGPISGNTIYF.

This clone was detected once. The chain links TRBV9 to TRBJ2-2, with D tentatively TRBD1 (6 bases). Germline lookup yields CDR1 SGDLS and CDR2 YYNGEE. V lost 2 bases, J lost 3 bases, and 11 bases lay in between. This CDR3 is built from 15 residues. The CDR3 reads CASSVLGADTGELFF. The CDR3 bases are TGTGCCAGCAGCGTCCTGGGGGCTGACACCGGGGAGCTGTTTTTT.

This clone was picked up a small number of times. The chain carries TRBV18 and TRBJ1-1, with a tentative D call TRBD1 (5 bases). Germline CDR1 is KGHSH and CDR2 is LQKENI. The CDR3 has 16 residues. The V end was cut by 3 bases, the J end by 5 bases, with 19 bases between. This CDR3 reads CASSPPGRGGETEAFF. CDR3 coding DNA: TGTGCCAGCTCACCGCCCGGGAGGGGCGGTGAAACTGAAGCTTTCTTT.

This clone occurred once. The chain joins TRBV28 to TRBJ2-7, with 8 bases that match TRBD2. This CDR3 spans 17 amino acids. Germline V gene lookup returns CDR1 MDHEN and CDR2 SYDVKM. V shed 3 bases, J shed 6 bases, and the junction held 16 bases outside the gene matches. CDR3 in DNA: TGTGCCAGCAGTTTGGCCGTTAGCGGGACCCGCGGGGTCGAGCAGTACTTC. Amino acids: CASSLAVSGTRGVEQYF.

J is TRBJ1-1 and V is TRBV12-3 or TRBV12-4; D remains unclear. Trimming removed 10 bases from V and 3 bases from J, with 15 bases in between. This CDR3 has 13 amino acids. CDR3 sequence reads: CATLLLRDTEAFF. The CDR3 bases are TGTGCCACCTTACTGTTGAGGGACACTGAAGCTTTCTTT.

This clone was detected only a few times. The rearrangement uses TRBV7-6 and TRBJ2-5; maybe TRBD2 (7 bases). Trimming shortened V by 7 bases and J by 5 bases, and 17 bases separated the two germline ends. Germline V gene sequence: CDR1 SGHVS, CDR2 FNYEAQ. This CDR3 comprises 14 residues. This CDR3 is CASTRGGAVETQYF. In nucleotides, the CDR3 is TGTGCCAGCACGAGGGGGGGGGCGGTGGAGACCCAGTACTTC.

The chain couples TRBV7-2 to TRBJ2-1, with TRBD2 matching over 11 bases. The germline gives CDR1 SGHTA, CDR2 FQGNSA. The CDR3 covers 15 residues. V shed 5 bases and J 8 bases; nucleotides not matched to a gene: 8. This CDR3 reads CASSVSGRAGYEQFF. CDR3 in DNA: TGTGCCAGCAGCGTTAGCGGGAGGGCCGGTTATGAGCAGTTCTTC.

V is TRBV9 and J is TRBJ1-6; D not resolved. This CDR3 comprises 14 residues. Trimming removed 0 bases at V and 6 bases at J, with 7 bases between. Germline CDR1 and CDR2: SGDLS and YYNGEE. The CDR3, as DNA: TGTGCCAGCAGCGTAGCTGCGATTAATTCACCCCTCCACTTT. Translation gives CASSVAAINSPLHF.

In nucleotides, the CDR3 is TGTGCCAGCAGCTTGGTGGCAGCGTACCAAGAGACCCAGTACTTC. As protein: CASSLVAAYQETQYF. The rearrangement joins TRBV5-6 to TRBJ2-5; D unresolved. In germline, CDR1 is SGHDT, CDR2 YYEEEE. This CDR3 spans 15 amino acids. The V gene lost 0 bases and the J gene lost 0 bases, with 9 bases spanning the gap.

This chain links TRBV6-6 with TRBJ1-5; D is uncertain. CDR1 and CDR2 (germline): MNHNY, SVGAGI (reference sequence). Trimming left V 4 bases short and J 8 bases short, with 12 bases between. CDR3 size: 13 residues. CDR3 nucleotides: TGTGCCAGCAGTTGGGAGGTTTGGGAGCCCCAGCATTTT. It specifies CASSWEVWEPQHF.

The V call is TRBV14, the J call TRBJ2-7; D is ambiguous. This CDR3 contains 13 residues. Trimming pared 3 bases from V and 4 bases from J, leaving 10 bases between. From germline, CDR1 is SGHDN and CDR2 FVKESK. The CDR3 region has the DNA TGTGCCAGCAGCCACCAGAACCAATACGAGCAGTACTTC. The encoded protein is CASSHQNQYEQYF.

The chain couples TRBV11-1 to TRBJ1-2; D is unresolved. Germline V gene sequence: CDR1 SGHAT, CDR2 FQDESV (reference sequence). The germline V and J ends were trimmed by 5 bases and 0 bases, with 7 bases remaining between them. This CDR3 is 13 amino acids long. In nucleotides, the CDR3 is TGTGCCAGCAGCCCTACCACTAACTATGGCTACACCTTC. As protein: CASSPTTNYGYTF.

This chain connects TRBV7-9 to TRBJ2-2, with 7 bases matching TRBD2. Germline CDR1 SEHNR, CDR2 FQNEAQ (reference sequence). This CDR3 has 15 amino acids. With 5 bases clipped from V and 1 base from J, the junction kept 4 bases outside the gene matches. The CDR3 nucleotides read TGTGCCAGCAGCCCTTCGGGAGGGAACACCGGGGAGCTGTTTTTT. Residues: CASSPSGGNTGELFF.